This record looks at one T cell receptor beta chain sequence and its context. An oligo carrying a UMI was ligated to the cDNA 3' end. The first PCR ran 4 to 5 cycles with an equimolar RC1.1 and RC1.2 beta primer mix. TCRdb called the UMI-ligation and nested PCR reads again in MiXCR, with one record for every CDR3 protein. The repertoire consists of more than 55,000 distinct CDR3 sequences, with roughly an eighth occurring once and the leading ten covering roughly 9%. V was pared by 5 bases and J by 7 bases, with 1 base of the junction left unmatched. Germline V CDR1 and CDR2: MNHEY, SVGEGT. This CDR3 has 13 amino acids. These data originate in a study of quantifying T cell responses using KT2 cells. Study as a whole: RNA was reverse transcribed with TCR alpha and beta constant-region primers.

Input material: PBMCs spiked with cells of the T cell clone KT2. This TCR was recovered from a human donor. The rearrangement links TRBV6-2 or TRBV6-3 to TRBJ2-1, with TRBD2 identical over 11 bases. The CDR3 nucleotides read TGTGCCAGCAGTCGACTAGCGGGGAATGAGCAGTTCTTC. It yields the protein CASSRLAGNEQFF.